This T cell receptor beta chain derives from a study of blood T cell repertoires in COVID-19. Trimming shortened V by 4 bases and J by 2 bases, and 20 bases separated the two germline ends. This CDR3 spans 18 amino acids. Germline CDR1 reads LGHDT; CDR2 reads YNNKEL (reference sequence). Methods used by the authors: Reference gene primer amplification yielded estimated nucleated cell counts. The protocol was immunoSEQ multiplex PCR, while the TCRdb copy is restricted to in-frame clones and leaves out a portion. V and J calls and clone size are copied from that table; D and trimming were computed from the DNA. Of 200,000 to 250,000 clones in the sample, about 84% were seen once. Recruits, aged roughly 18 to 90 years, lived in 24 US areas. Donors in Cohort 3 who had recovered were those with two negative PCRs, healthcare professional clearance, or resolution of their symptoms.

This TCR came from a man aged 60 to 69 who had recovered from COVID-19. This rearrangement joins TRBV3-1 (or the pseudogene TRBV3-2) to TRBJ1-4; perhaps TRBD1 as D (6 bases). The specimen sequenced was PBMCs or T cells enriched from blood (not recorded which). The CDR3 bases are TGTGCCAGCAGCCCGGAAATAGGCCCCCAGGGGACTAATGAAAAACTGTTTTTT. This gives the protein CASSPEIGPQGTNEKLFF.